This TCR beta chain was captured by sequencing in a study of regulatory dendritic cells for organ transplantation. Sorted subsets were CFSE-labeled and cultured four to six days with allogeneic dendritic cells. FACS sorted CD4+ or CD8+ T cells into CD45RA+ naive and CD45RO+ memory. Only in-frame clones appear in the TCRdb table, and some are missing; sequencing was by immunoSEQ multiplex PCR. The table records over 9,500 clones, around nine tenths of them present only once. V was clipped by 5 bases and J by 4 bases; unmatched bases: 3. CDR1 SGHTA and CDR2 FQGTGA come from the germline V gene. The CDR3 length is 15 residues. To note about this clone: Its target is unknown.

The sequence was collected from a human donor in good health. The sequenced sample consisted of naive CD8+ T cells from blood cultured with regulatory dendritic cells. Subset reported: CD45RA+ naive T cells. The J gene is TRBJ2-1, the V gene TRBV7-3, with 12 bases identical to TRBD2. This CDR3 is CASSMGTSGYNEQFF. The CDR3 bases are TGTGCCAGCAGCATGGGGACTAGCGGGTACAATGAGCAGTTCTTC.